These 21 T cell receptor beta chains were sequenced from one sample in a study of blood T cells in healthy people across ages. Primers used in a second PCR of roughly 6 to 11 cycles were a sample-barcoded 5' primer and a J-beta primer mix. MiXCR, applied by TCRdb to the 5' RACE reads, yields one record per CDR3 protein. The sample has almost 1 million distinct CDR3 sequences; around 54% are singletons. The sequenced sample consisted of blood. These receptors were obtained from a woman aged 55 to 70 in good health.

V is TRBV4-2 and J is TRBJ2-7, with a weak D call TRBD2 (6 bases). TRBJ2-5 explains the end of the DNA better; the J call may be wrong. Germline assignment: CDR1 LGHNA and CDR2 YNFKEQ. The CDR3 is made up of 15 amino acids. CDR3: CASSQSYGSLETQYF. DNA of the CDR3: TGTGCCAGCAGCCAATCATACGGGAGTCTGGAGACCCAGTACTTC.

This chain connects TRBV15 to TRBJ2-1; the match to TRBD2 covers 7 bases. After removal of 1 base from V and 5 bases from J, the junction contained 8 bases not matched to a gene. The length of the CDR3 is 16 residues. Germline CDR1 is LNHNV and CDR2 is YYDKDF (reference sequence). The CDR3 nucleotides are TGTGCCACCAGCAGAGGGGCGGGAGTGGGGAACAATGAGCAGTTCTTC. Translating it yields CATSRGAGVGNNEQFF.

This clonotype occurred a few times. This chain connects TRBV13 to TRBJ2-7; no firm D call. Between the trimmed V and J ends, which lost 8 bases and 3 bases, there was a span of 5 bases. The CDR3 spans 10 residues. Germline V gene sequence: CDR1 PRHDT, CDR2 FYEKMQ (reference sequence). This CDR3 reads CASLNYEQYF. CDR3 in DNA: TGTGCCAGCTTAAACTACGAGCAGTACTTC. The full variable domain, in which reference TRBV13 and TRBJ2-7 provide the parts outside the CDR3, is AAGVIQSPRHLIKEKRETATLKCYPIPRHDTVYWYQQGPGQDPQFLISFYEKMQSDKGSIPDRFSAQQFSDYHSELNMSSLELGDSALYFCASLNYEQYFGPGTRLTVT.

CDR3 protein: CATSPWGGAGRDTQYF. The CDR3 bases are TGTGCCACCAGCCCCTGGGGGGGAGCGGGGAGAGATACGCAGTATTTT. The chain combines TRBV15 with TRBJ2-3; 7 bases are shared with TRBD2. The CDR3 is 16 amino acids. V dropped 5 bases and J dropped 5; count of bases not matched to a gene: 13. CDR1 is LNHNV, CDR2 YYDKDF, per germline (reference sequence).

The chain joins TRBV6-2 or TRBV6-3 to TRBJ1-5; D unresolved. Trimming left V 7 bases short and J 0 bases short, with 10 bases between. Germline V gives CDR1 MNHEY, CDR2 SVGEGT. CDR3 length equals 14 residues. CDR3 amino acids: CASKYGVSNQPQHF. CDR3 in DNA: TGTGCCAGCAAGTACGGCGTTAGCAATCAGCCCCAGCATTTT.

This clonotype was seen more than once but under ten times. The chain is built from TRBV11-2 and TRBJ2-3, with D perhaps TRBD2 (6 bases). The CDR3 is 15 amino acids. Looked up from germline, CDR1 is SGHAT and CDR2 is FQNNGV. V gave up 0 bases and J gave up 2 bases, with 9 bases separating them. CDR3 nucleotides: TGTGCCAGCAGCTTAGAAGCGCGGGACACAGATACGCAGTATTTT. It translates to CASSLEARDTDTQYF.

The CDR3 sequence is CASSLADGTYEQYF. In nucleotides, the CDR3 is TGTGCCAGCAGCTTGGCGGACGGAACCTACGAGCAGTACTTC. The chain recombines TRBV7-9 with TRBJ2-4; D is uncertain. Matching the DNA end better, TRBJ2-7 makes the J call doubtful. In germline, CDR1 is SEHNR, CDR2 FQNEAQ (reference sequence). The CDR3 is made up of 14 amino acids.

This sequence joins TRBV5-1 and TRBJ2-1; possibly TRBD1 for D (6 bases). Germline V gene lookup returns CDR1 SGHRS and CDR2 YFSETQ. The V gene lost 4 bases and the J gene lost 0 bases, with 17 bases spanning the gap. The CDR3 loop spans 17 amino acids. The CDR3 bases are TGCGCCAGCAGCATGACCGCCGGACAGAGCTCCTACAATGAGCAGTTCTTC. Translating it yields CASSMTAGQSSYNEQFF.

This chain connects TRBV7-8 to TRBJ1-3; 7 bases are a match to TRBD1. Looked up from germline, CDR1 is SGHVS and CDR2 is FQNEAQ. Trimming removed 7 bases from V and 3 bases from J; junction bases left unmatched: 15. The CDR3 runs 17 residues. The DNA of the CDR3 is TGTGCCAGCACCCAGACAGGGCGTCGTTCTGATGGAAACACCATATATTTT. Its protein is CASTQTGRRSDGNTIYF. The complete variable domain, with remaining parts taken from reference TRBV7-8 and TRBJ1-3, reads GAGVSQSPRYKVAKRGQDVALRCDPISGHVSLFWYQQALGQGPEFLTYFQNEAQLDKSGLPSDRFFAERPEGSVSTLKIQRTQQEDSAVYLCASTQTGRRSDGNTIYFGEGSWLTVV.

CDR3 bases: TGTGCCAGCAGCGTAGCAATCAACAATGAGCAGTTCTTC. Translation: CASSVAINNEQFF. The chain is built from TRBV9 and TRBJ2-1; D is undetermined. CDR1 SGDLS and CDR2 YYNGEE come from the germline V gene. The V gene lost 0 bases and the J gene lost 5 bases, with 6 bases spanning the gap. This CDR3 is 13 amino acids long.

The V gene is TRBV7-6, the J gene TRBJ2-7; D might be TRBD1 or TRBD2, each matching 5 bases. Germline V lookup: CDR1 SGHVS, CDR2 FNYEAQ. This CDR3 comprises 15 residues. The germline V and J ends were trimmed by 1 base and 7 bases, with 17 bases remaining between them. Here the CDR3 reads CASSLGGGPLNEQYF. The CDR3, as DNA: TGTGCCAGCAGCTTAGGGGGCGGGCCCCTTAATGAGCAGTACTTC.

The J gene is TRBJ1-6, the V gene TRBV5-1; 10 bases match TRBD1. J lost 10 bases, V lost 1 base, and 5 bases had no gene match. Germline V gene sequence: CDR1 SGHRS, CDR2 YFSETQ. The CDR3 totals 15 residues. CDR3 sequence reads: CASSLQGQGNSPLHF. The DNA of the CDR3 is TGCGCCAGCAGCTTGCAGGGACAGGGGAACTCACCCCTCCACTTT.

This clonotype was observed a few times. This rearrangement joins TRBV7-9 to TRBJ2-7; 11 nucleotides line up with TRBD1. The CDR3 covers 15 residues. With 4 bases clipped from V and 1 base from J, the junction kept 3 bases outside the gene matches. Germline V gene data show CDR1 as SEHNR and CDR2 as FQNEAQ (reference sequence). CDR3 DNA: TGTGCCAGCAGCTCAGGACAGGGGGCTTCCTACGAGCAGTACTTC. Protein product: CASSSGQGASYEQYF.

This chain uses TRBV7-2 with TRBJ2-4, with TRBD1 matching over 7 bases. The J call may be wrong; the DNA end is better matched by TRBJ2-7. CDR1 and CDR2 (germline): SGHTA, FQGNSA. The CDR3 is made up of 15 amino acids. The CDR3 loop is CASSTGTARSYEQYF. As DNA, the CDR3 is TGTGCCAGCAGCACCGGGACAGCCAGATCCTACGAGCAGTACTTC.

The rearrangement uses TRBV4-1 and TRBJ1-1; D is undetermined. The germline V gene has CDR1 MGHRA and CDR2 YSYEKL. The ends were cut back, 4 bases at V and 8 bases at J, with 14 bases in the middle. The CDR3 contains 13 residues. The CDR3 here is CASSRRPETEAFF. CDR3 sequence (DNA): TGCGCCAGCAGCCGAAGACCCGAGACCGAAGCTTTCTTT.

The V call is TRBV10-3, the J call TRBJ2-7; perhaps D is TRBD1 or TRBD2 (5 bases each). Per the germline V gene, CDR1 is ENHRY and CDR2 is SYGVKD. V lost 4 bases and J 4 bases, leaving 17 bases between the germline ends. This CDR3 is built from 15 residues. CDR3 sequence (DNA): TGTGCCATCAGTGCAACGATCCGGGACGGATACGAGCAGTACTTC. Protein sequence: CAISATIRDGYEQYF.

This clonotype was counted only a few times. The chain joins TRBV2 to TRBJ2-7, with 7 nucleotides matching TRBD2. Matching the DNA end better, TRBJ2-5 makes the J call doubtful. Germline V gene sequence: CDR1 SNHLY, CDR2 FYNNEI. The CDR3 length is 12 residues. CDR3: CADDLGGETQYF. CDR3 in DNA: TGTGCCGACGACCTGGGGGGGGAGACCCAGTACTTC.

DNA of the CDR3: TGTGCCAGCAGTCCGTACGGGACAGGGGGATACAATGAGCAGTTCTTC. Translated: CASSPYGTGGYNEQFF. J is TRBJ2-1 and V is TRBV28; 11 positions agree with TRBD1. This CDR3 has 16 residues. Germline loops: CDR1 MDHEN, CDR2 SYDVKM. V gave up 5 bases and J gave up 4 bases; unmatched junction bases: 7.

This chain links TRBV21-1 with TRBJ2-3; TRBD1 is the table's D call and was not checked against the DNA. TRBV21-1 is marked as a pseudogene. This CDR3 region has 16 residues. CDR3 coding DNA: TGTGCCAGCAGCCCCCAGGATCGGGACAGCACAGATACGCAGTATTTT. Its protein product is CASSPQDRDSTDTQYF.

CDR3 DNA: TGTGCCAGCAGTAGGGGACTAGCAACCCACGAGCAGTACTTC. It is translated as CASSRGLATHEQYF. The chain combines TRBV27 with TRBJ2-5, with 9 positions matching TRBD2. The J call may be incorrect, as the DNA end agrees better with TRBJ2-7. Per germline, CDR1 MNHEY and CDR2 SMNVEV (reference sequence). The CDR3 extends over 14 amino acids.

The V and J genes are TRBV6-5 and TRBJ2-5, with D perhaps matching TRBD2 (5 bases). CDR1 is MNHEY, CDR2 SVGAGI, per germline. Trimming took off 5 bases at V and 11 bases at J, with 18 bases between the two ends. The CDR3 consists of 13 residues. The CDR3 DNA reads as TGTGCCAGCAGTCCTCGACTCCTGTGGGAGCAGTACTTC. It encodes CASSPRLLWEQYF.